This entry lists 30 T cell receptor beta chains sequenced from one sample in a study of cytomegalovirus exposure and HLA in healthy donors. 13 Jbeta primers and 60 Vbeta primers were used for the PCR. Measured with immunoSEQ multiplex PCR; TCRdb has only the in-frame clones, and not every one. Of approximately 85,000 clones in the sample, 70% to 80% were seen once. Sequencing was done on a sample of PBMCs. All receptors derive from a woman aged 45-65 years in good health and CMV-seropositive.

This clone came up a few times. The genes are TRBV5-4 and TRBJ2-1, with 10 bases identical to TRBD2. CDR3 size: 16 residues. V lost 2 bases and J lost 8; bases outside the gene matches: 10. CDR1 and CDR2 from the germline V gene are SGHNT and YYREEE (reference sequence). CDR3 DNA: TGTGCCAGCAGCTTCCCGACCGGGACTAGCGAACATGAGCAGTTCTTC. It encodes CASSFPTGTSEHEQFF.

In its sample, this clone was seen once. The rearrangement uses TRBV30 and TRBJ1-3; 9 bases match TRBD1. The germline V gene has CDR1 GTSNPN and CDR2 SVGIG (reference sequence). V dropped 2 bases and J dropped 2; count of bases not matched to a gene: 7. The CDR3 is made up of 16 amino acids. The CDR3 protein is CAWSRRQGEPGNTIYF. The CDR3 DNA reads TGTGCCTGGAGTAGACGACAGGGGGAACCTGGAAACACCATATATTTT.

The chain links TRBV11-2 to TRBJ2-6, with 9 bases matching TRBD1. The germline V gene encodes CDR1 SGHAT and CDR2 FQNNGV. The CDR3 extends over 18 amino acids. Trimming at V came to 3 bases and at J to 4 bases, leaving 10 bases not matched to a gene. The CDR3 sequence is CASSFRGTGTAGANVLTF. CDR3 DNA sequence: TGTGCCAGCAGCTTTCGTGGGACAGGGACGGCAGGGGCCAACGTCCTGACTTTC.

The J gene is TRBJ2-7, the V gene TRBV7-3; D possibly corresponds to TRBD2 (5 bases). Germline V lookup: CDR1 SGHTA, CDR2 FQGTGA. This CDR3 is 14 amino acids long. V dropped 5 bases and J dropped 5 bases, with 16 bases sitting between them. CDR3 bases: TGTGCCAGCAGCGCCCGAAGGGAGAGCCACGAGCAGTACTTC. Residues: CASSARRESHEQYF.

This chain connects TRBV20-1 to TRBJ2-5; D ambiguous. This CDR3 region has 10 residues. Germline V gene sequence: CDR1 DFQATT, CDR2 SNEGSKA (reference sequence). With 3 bases removed from V and 3 bases from J, the gap between germline ends came to 2 bases. The CDR3: CSASKETQYF. The CDR3 coding sequence is TGCAGTGCTAGTAAAGAGACCCAGTACTTC.

The CDR3 nucleotides read TGTGCCAGCACCCTGGAGGGGTCTAACTATGGCTACACCTTC. Its translation: CASTLEGSNYGYTF. This chain joins TRBV2 and TRBJ1-2, with a tentative D call TRBD1 (5 bases). The CDR3 spans 14 residues. The germline CDR1 and CDR2 sequences are SNHLY and FYNNEI. V was clipped by 7 bases and J by 0 bases, with 12 bases between them.

This clone showed up just once. The chain uses TRBV6-5 and TRBJ2-7; 8 nucleotides line up with TRBD2. Germline-derived CDR1 and CDR2 are MNHEY and SVGAGI. CDR3 size: 15 residues. V shed 7 bases and J 5 bases; nucleotides not matched to a gene: 13. The DNA of the CDR3 is TGTGCCAGCACCGACGGGGGGGCCGAGTCCAACGAGCAGTACTTC. Translating gives CASTDGGAESNEQYF.

A single count supports this clone. J is TRBJ2-1 and V is TRBV11-1, with 16 bases matching TRBD2. This CDR3 region has 17 residues. Germline V lookup: CDR1 SGHAT, CDR2 FQDESV (reference sequence). The V and J ends lost 4 bases and 5 bases, in that order; junction bases with no gene match: 5. The CDR3 DNA is TGTGCCAGCAGCTCGGGACTAGCGGGAGGGTGGGACAATGAGCAGTTCTTC. Its protein product is CASSSGLAGGWDNEQFF.

This chain joins TRBV11-3 and TRBJ1-1; the D is unclear. The V gene's germline CDR1 is SGHNT and CDR2 YENEEA. The V gene lost 2 bases and the J gene lost 1 base, with 5 bases spanning the gap. The CDR3 length is 13 residues. Here the CDR3 reads CASSLSQNTEAFF. CDR3 nucleotide sequence: TGTGCCAGCAGCTTAAGCCAGAACACTGAAGCTTTCTTT.

The chain is built from TRBV5-1 and TRBJ1-3, with TRBD1 matching 7 bases. The CDR3 is made up of 15 amino acids. Per the germline V gene, CDR1 is SGHRS and CDR2 is YFSETQ. Trimming at V came to 0 bases and at J to 5 bases, leaving 5 bases not matched to a gene. CDR3 protein: CASSLDEGARNTIYF. CDR3 in DNA: TGCGCCAGCAGCTTGGACGAGGGGGCGCGAAACACCATATATTTT.

This clone was recorded only once. The chain combines TRBV15 with TRBJ1-6; unclear D gene. Germline V CDR1 and CDR2: LNHNV, YYDKDF (reference sequence). The CDR3 is 16 residues long. Deletions cut 5 bases from V and 5 bases from J, with 16 bases between. CDR3 loop: CATSPGSSPDNSPLHF. The CDR3 bases are TGTGCCACCAGCCCGGGATCTTCACCCGATAATTCACCCCTCCACTTT.

The chain recombines TRBV18 with TRBJ2-3, with D perhaps matching TRBD1 (6 bases). The V gene's germline CDR1 is KGHSH and CDR2 LQKENI. V was shortened by 2 bases and J by 6 bases, with 12 bases between the two germline ends. The CDR3 loop spans 14 amino acids. Here the CDR3 DNA reads TGTGCCAGCTCACCATTGTTGGGGGCGGATACGCAGTATTTT. Translated: CASSPLLGADTQYF.

CDR3 sequence: CASSLSRDYYEQYF. The CDR3 region has the DNA TGTGCCAGCAGCTTATCCAGGGACTACTACGAGCAGTACTTC. The chain is built from TRBV7-9 and TRBJ2-7; 7 nucleotides agree with TRBD2. The germline V gene encodes CDR1 SEHNR and CDR2 FQNEAQ (reference sequence). The CDR3 runs 14 residues. Germline trimming cut 2 bases from V and 3 bases from J; bases unmatched to any gene: 4.

This sequence joins TRBV10-2 and TRBJ2-7, with a weak D call TRBD2 (5 bases). Trimming stripped 2 bases from V and 6 bases from J, with 14 bases between. Germline values: CDR1 WSHSY, CDR2 SAAADI. CDR3 length: 14 amino acids. In DNA, the CDR3 is TGCGCCAGCAGTGAGCCCGGGGTCACGGGCGAGCAGTACGTC. It yields the protein CASSEPGVTGEQYV.

This chain links TRBV5-1 with TRBJ1-5, with 7 bases lining up with TRBD1. The CDR3 runs to 15 residues. CDR1 is SGHRS and CDR2 is YFSETQ in the germline V gene. Unmatched junction bases numbered 7, after V lost 3 bases and J lost 4 bases. CDR3 region: CASSSSGGLNQPQHF. CDR3 DNA sequence: TGCGCCAGCAGCTCTTCAGGGGGTCTGAATCAGCCCCAGCATTTT. Full variable domain (missing parts from reference TRBV5-1 and TRBJ1-5): KAGVTQTPRYLIKTRGQQVTLSCSPISGHRSVSWYQQTPGQGLQFLFEYFSETQRNKGNFPGRFSGRQFSNSRSEMNVSTLELGDSALYLCASSSSGGLNQPQHFGDGTRLSIL.

This sequence joins TRBV6-5 and TRBJ1-2, with D tentatively TRBD1 (5 bases). Germline CDR1 is MNHEY and CDR2 is SVGAGI. CDR3 length: 13 amino acids. V was clipped by 4 bases and J by 4 bases, with 10 bases between them. The CDR3 nucleotides are TGTGCCAGCAGTTTCACCGACAGCTATGGCTACACCTTC. It codes for CASSFTDSYGYTF.

This rearrangement joins TRBV7-9 to TRBJ1-6; perhaps TRBD1 as D (5 bases). The V gene's germline CDR1 is SEHNR and CDR2 FQNEAQ (reference sequence). V lost 4 bases and J 10 bases, leaving 14 bases between the germline ends. The CDR3 covers 14 residues. CDR3 sequence (DNA): TGTGCCAGCAGCTATGACAGCGACGAGTCACCCCTCCACTTT. It specifies CASSYDSDESPLHF.

Details on this clone: Other DNA sequences in this specimen translate into the identical CDR3. The V call is TRBV19, the J call TRBJ1-5; 7 bases agree with TRBD1. The CDR3 is 15 residues long. Germline CDR1 reads LNHDA; CDR2 reads SQIVND (reference sequence). V gave up 6 bases and J gave up 1 base; unmatched junction bases: 6. The CDR3 region is CASRLDRASNQPQHF. The CDR3 DNA reads TGTGCCAGTAGACTCGACAGGGCAAGCAATCAGCCCCAGCATTTT.

This clone has only one observation. This rearrangement joins TRBV6-1 to TRBJ2-5, with D possibly TRBD1 on 6 matching bases. Germline CDR1 and CDR2: MNHNS and SASEGT. The CDR3 covers 14 residues. Between the trimmed V and J ends, which lost 6 bases and 5 bases, there was a span of 16 bases. CDR3 residues: CASRPGHSLETQYF. The CDR3 DNA reads TGTGCCAGCAGGCCGGGACATAGTTTGGAGACCCAGTACTTC.

This chain joins TRBV28 and TRBJ2-7; 9 positions match TRBD2. Germline V gene lookup returns CDR1 MDHEN and CDR2 SYDVKM. The CDR3 covers 16 residues. V lost 3 bases, J lost 4 bases, and 10 bases stayed unmatched. CDR3: CASSFGGGAMVYEQYF. The CDR3 DNA is TGTGCCAGCAGTTTTGGCGGGGGGGCCATGGTGTACGAGCAGTACTTC.

DNA for the CDR3: TGTGCCAGCAGCTCCGGGACAGGCGGGGAGCTGTTTTTT. The encoded protein is CASSSGTGGELFF. The V gene is TRBV13, the J gene TRBJ2-2, with TRBD1 matching over 8 bases. V was clipped by 4 bases and J by 7 bases; unmatched bases: 2. Germline V CDR1 and CDR2: PRHDT, FYEKMQ (reference sequence). The CDR3 has 13 amino acids. The variable domain in full, completed from reference TRBV13 and TRBJ2-2, reads AAGVIQSPRHLIKEKRETATLKCYPIPRHDTVYWYQQGPGQDPQFLISFYEKMQSDKGSIPDRFSAQQFSDYHSELNMSSLELGDSALYFCASSSGTGGELFFGEGSRLTVL.

The J gene is TRBJ1-5, the V gene TRBV15, with D uncertain. Germline CDR1 LNHNV, CDR2 YYDKDF (reference sequence). Trimming took off 1 base at V and 0 bases at J, with 10 bases between the two ends. CDR3 length: 16 residues. Written as DNA, the CDR3 is TGTGCCACCAGCAGAGGACGGGTGGATAGCAATCAGCCCCAGCATTTT. Its translation is CATSRGRVDSNQPQHF.

V gene TRBV19 combines with J gene TRBJ2-2; 9 bases line up with TRBD2. The CDR3 extends over 14 amino acids. J gave up 9 bases and V 9 bases, and 11 bases lay outside the gene matches. The germline V gene encodes CDR1 LNHDA and CDR2 SQIVND (reference sequence). CDR3 coding DNA: TGTGCCAGCAGGGGGACTAGCACCATTCGGGAGCTGTTTTTT. Residues: CASRGTSTIRELFF.

The chain uses TRBV7-2 and TRBJ1-2; 7 nucleotides align to TRBD1. This CDR3 comprises 15 residues. The V gene end was trimmed by 3 bases and the J gene end by 4 bases; junction bases not matched to a gene: 8. CDR1 SGHTA and CDR2 FQGNSA come from the germline V gene. The CDR3 DNA sequence: TGTGCCAGCAGCTTGTCACTTGGACAGGCCTATGGCTACACCTTC. As protein: CASSLSLGQAYGYTF.

The chain links TRBV2 to TRBJ2-3, with 10 nucleotides matching TRBD1. With 6 bases clipped from V and 6 bases from J, the junction kept 6 bases outside the gene matches. This CDR3 comprises 14 residues. Looked up from germline, CDR1 is SNHLY and CDR2 is FYNNEI. The CDR3 reads CASRGGQGLDTQYF. CDR3 in DNA: TGTGCCAGCAGGGGGGGACAGGGGCTGGATACGCAGTATTTT. The variable domain in full, with the rest retrieved from reference TRBV2 and TRBJ2-3, is EPEVTQTPSHQVTQMGQEVILRCVPISNHLYFYWYRQILGQKVEFLVSFYNNEISEKSEIFDDQFSVERPDGSNFTLKIRSTKLEDSAMYFCASRGGQGLDTQYFGPGTRLTVL.

This clone was counted once. The chain uses TRBV19 and TRBJ2-1, with 7 bases fitting TRBD2. Germline V gene data show CDR1 as LNHDA and CDR2 as SQIVND (reference sequence). Trimming cost V 2 bases and J 3 bases; bases outside gene matches: 7. This CDR3 contains 16 residues. The CDR3 sequence is CASSISTAGVYNEQFF. Written as DNA, the CDR3 is TGTGCCAGTAGTATATCAACTGCGGGGGTCTACAATGAGCAGTTCTTC.

The chain carries TRBV5-1 and TRBJ1-2; D is perhaps TRBD1 (5 bases). The germline V and J ends were trimmed by 4 bases and 6 bases, with 19 bases remaining between them. Per the germline V gene, CDR1 is SGHRS and CDR2 is YFSETQ. The CDR3 is 15 residues long. The CDR3 DNA follows: TGCGCCAGCAGCCTCAACGGAAAGGACACGAATGGCTACACCTTC. It is translated as CASSLNGKDTNGYTF.

The chain carries TRBV18 and TRBJ2-7; 9 nucleotides align to TRBD1. Trimming removed 2 bases from V and 5 bases from J; junction bases left unmatched: 7. CDR1 and CDR2 from the germline V gene are KGHSH and LQKENI. The CDR3 is 15 amino acids. The CDR3 sequence is CASSPTGGGSHEQYF. The CDR3 region has the DNA TGTGCCAGCTCACCAACAGGGGGCGGTTCGCACGAGCAGTACTTC.

This chain links TRBV11-2 with TRBJ1-6; 8 nucleotides match TRBD1. Trimming cost V 3 bases and J 7 bases; bases outside gene matches: 5. The CDR3 length is 15 residues. Looked up from germline, CDR1 is SGHAT and CDR2 is FQNNGV. DNA of the CDR3: TGTGCCAGCAGCTTTACAGGGGGATTAAATTCACCCCTCCACTTT. Translating it yields CASSFTGGLNSPLHF. The variable domain in full, with the rest retrieved from reference TRBV11-2 and TRBJ1-6, is EAGVAQSPRYKIIEKRQSVAFWCNPISGHATLYWYQQILGQGPKLLIQFQNNGVVDDSQLPKDRFSAERLKGVDSTLKIQPAKLEDSAVYLCASSFTGGLNSPLHFGNGTRLTVT.

V is TRBV5-6 and J is TRBJ1-1; the D is unclear. The V end lost 0 bases, the J end lost 5 bases, and 11 bases lay between the germline ends. This CDR3 contains 14 residues. Germline values: CDR1 SGHDT, CDR2 YYEEEE. The CDR3 here is CASSLAHRRTEAFF. In DNA form, the CDR3 reads TGTGCCAGCAGCTTGGCGCACAGACGAACTGAAGCTTTCTTT.